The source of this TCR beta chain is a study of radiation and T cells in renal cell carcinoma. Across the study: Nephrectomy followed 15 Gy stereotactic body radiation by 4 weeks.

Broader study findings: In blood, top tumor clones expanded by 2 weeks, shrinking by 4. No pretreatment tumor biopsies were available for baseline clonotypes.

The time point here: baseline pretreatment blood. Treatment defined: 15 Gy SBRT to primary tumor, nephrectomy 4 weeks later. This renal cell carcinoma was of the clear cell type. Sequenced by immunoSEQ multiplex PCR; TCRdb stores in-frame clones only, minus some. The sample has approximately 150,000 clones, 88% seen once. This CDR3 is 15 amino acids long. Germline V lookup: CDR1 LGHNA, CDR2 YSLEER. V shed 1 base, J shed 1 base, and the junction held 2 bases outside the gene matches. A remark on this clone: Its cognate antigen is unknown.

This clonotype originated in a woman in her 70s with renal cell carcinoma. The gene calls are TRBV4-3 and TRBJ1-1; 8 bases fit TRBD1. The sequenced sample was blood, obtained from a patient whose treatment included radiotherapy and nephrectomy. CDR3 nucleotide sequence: TGCGCCAGCAGCCAAGGAGACAGGGGGAACACTGAAGCTTTCTTT. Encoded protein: CASSQGDRGNTEAFF.